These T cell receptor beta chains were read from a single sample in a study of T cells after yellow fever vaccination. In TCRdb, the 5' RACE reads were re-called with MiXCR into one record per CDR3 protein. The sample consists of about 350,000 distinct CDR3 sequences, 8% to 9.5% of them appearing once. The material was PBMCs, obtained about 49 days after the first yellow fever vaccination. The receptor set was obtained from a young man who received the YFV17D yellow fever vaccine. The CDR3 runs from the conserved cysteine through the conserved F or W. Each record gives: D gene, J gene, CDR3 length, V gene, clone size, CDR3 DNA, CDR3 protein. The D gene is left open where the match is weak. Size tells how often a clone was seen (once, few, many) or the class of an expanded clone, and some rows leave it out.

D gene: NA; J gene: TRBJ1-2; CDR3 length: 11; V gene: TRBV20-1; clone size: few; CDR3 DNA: TGCAGTGGGTCACAGACTTATGGCTACACCTTC; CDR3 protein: CSGSQTYGYTF
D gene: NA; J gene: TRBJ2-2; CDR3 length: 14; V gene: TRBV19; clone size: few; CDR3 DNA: TGTGCCAGTAGTGGGGCAAGGGGTACCGGGGAGCTGTTTTTT; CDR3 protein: CASSGARGTGELFF
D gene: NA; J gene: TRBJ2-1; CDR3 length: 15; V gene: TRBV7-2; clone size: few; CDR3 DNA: TGTGCCAGCAGCTTAGCGCTCGGGCAGTACAATGAGCAGTTCTTC; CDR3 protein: CASSLALGQYNEQFF
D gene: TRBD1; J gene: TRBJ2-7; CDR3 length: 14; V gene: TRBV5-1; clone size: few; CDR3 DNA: TGCGCCAGCAGCGTACCGGGACAGGGCGATAAGCAGTACTTC; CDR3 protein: CASSVPGQGDKQYF
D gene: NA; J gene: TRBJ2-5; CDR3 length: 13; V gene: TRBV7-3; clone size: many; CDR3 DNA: TGTGCCAGCAGCTGGGCAGGGTCGGAGACCCAGTACTTC; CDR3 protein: CASSWAGSETQYF
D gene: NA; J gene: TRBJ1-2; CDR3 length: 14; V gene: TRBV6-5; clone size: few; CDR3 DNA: TGTGCCAGCAGTTACGATCGGGGGTCGCCGGGCTACACCTTC; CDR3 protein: CASSYDRGSPGYTF
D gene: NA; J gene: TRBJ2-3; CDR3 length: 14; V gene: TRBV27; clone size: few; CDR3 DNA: TGTGCCAGCAGTTCCCTCCCCTATTTAGATACGCAGTATTTT; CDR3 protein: CASSSLPYLDTQYF
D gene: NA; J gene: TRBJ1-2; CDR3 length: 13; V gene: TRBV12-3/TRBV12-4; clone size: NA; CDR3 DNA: TGTGCCAGCAGTTTAGGGGGGAATGCGGGCTACACCTTC; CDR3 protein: CASSLGGNAGYTF
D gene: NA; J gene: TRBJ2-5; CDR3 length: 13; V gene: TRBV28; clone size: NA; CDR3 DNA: TGTGCCAGCAGCACGGGGACCGAAGAGACCCAGTACTTC; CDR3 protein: CASSTGTEETQYF
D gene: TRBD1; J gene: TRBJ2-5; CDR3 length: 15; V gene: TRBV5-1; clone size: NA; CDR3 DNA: TGCGCCAGCAGCTTCGGGACAGGGGATCTCGAGACCCAGTACTTC; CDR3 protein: CASSFGTGDLETQYF
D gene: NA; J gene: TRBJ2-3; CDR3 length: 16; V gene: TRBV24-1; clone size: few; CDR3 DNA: TGTGCCACCAGTGTTCCATGGGCGATTATGGCAGATACGCAGTATTTT; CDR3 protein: CATSVPWAIMADTQYF
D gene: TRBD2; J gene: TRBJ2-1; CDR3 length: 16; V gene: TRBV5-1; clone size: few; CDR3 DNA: TGCGCCAGCAGCATTTCGGGGGGTCGGACCTACAATGAGCAGTTCTTC; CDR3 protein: CASSISGGRTYNEQFF
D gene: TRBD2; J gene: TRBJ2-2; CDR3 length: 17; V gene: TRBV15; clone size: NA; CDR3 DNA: TGTGCCACCAGCGAATTAGAGCGGGGGGGGTACACCGGGGAGCTGTTTTTT; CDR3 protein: CATSELERGGYTGELFF
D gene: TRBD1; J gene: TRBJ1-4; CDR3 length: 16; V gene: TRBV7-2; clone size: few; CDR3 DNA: TGTGCCAGCAGCTTACATTCCGGGACAGGGGGCGAAAAACTGTTTTTT; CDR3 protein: CASSLHSGTGGEKLFF
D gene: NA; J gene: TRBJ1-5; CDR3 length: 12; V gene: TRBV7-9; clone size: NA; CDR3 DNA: TGTGCCACCTCGGTCGACAATCAGCCCCAGCATTTT; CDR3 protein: CATSVDNQPQHF
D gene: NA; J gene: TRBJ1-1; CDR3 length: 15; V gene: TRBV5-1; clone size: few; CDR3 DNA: TGCGCCAGCAGCCCGGTAGGCAGCATGAACACTGAAGCTTTCTTT; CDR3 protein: CASSPVGSMNTEAFF
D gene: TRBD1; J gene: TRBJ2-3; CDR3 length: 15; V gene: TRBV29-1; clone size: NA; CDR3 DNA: TGCAGCGTTGGAGCAACAGGGGGGATCACAGATACGCAGTATTTT; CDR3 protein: CSVGATGGITDTQYF
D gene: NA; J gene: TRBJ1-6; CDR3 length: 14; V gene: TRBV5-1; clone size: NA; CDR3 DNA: TGCGCCAGCAGCCGGGGGACGGTTAATTCACCCCTCCACTTT; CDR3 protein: CASSRGTVNSPLHF
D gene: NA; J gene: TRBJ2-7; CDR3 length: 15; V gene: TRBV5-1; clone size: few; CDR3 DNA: TGCGCCAGCAGCTTGGGGGACTTCCCTTCCTACGAGCAGTACTTC; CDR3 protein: CASSLGDFPSYEQYF
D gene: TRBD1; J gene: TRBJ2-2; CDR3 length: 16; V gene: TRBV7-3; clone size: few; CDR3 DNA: TGTGCCAGCAGTCACCGACAGGGACCAGACACCGGGGAGCTGTTTTTT; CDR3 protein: CASSHRQGPDTGELFF
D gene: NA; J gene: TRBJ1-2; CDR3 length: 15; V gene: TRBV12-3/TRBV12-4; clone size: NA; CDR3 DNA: TGTGCCAGCAGTTTGTCCTTTCGGGCCCACTATGGCTACACCTTC; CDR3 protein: CASSLSFRAHYGYTF
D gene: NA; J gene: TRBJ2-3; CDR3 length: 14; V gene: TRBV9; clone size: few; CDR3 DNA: TGTGCCAGCAGCGTACGGGCACTTACTGATACGCAGTATTTT; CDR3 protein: CASSVRALTDTQYF
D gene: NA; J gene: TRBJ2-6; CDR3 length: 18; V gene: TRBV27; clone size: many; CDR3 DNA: TGTGCCAGCAGATCCACCTCGAGTTGGCGCTCTGGGGCCAACGTCCTGACTTTC; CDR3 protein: CASRSTSSWRSGANVLTF
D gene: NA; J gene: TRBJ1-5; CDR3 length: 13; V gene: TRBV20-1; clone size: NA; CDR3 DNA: TGCAGTGCCGGAGGGGGAATCCGTCAGCCCCAGCATTTT; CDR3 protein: CSAGGGIRQPQHF
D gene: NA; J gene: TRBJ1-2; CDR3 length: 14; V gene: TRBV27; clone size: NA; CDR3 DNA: TGTGCCAGCAAAGCCTCAACAGTCCCCTATGGCTACACCTTC; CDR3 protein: CASKASTVPYGYTF
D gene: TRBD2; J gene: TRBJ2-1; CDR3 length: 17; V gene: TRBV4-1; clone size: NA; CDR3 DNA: TGCGCCAGCAGCCAGGGACTAGCGGGGGGGCCTGGGGATGAGCAGTTCTTC; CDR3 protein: CASSQGLAGGPGDEQFF
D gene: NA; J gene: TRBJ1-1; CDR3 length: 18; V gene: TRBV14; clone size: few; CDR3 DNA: TGTGCCAGCAGCCAAGATCGGTACTGGAGGGATACGAACACTGAAGCTTTCTTT; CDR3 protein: CASSQDRYWRDTNTEAFF
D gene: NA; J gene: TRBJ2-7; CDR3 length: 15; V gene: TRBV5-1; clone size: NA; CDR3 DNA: TGCGCCAGCAGCTTGGCCTGGCTGGACTCCTACGAGCAGTACTTC; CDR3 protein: CASSLAWLDSYEQYF
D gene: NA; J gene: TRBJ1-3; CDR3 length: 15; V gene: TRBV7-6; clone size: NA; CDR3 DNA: TGTGCCAGCAGCTTATACACAGACGCTGGAAACACCATATATTTT; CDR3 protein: CASSLYTDAGNTIYF
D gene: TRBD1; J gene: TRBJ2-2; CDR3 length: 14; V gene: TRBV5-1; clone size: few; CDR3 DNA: TGCGCCAGCAGCCGGGACAGGGAAACCGGGGAGCTGTTTTTT; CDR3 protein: CASSRDRETGELFF
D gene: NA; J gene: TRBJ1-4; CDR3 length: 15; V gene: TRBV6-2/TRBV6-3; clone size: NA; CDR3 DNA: TGTGCCAGCAGTAGGCAGTTGCTAACCCGCGGAAAACTGTTTTTT; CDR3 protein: CASSRQLLTRGKLFF
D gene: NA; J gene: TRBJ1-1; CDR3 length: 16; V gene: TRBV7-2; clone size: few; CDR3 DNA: TGTGCCAGCAGCTTAGGTCGGAGGTCTCCGAACACTGAAGCTTTCTTT; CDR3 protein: CASSLGRRSPNTEAFF
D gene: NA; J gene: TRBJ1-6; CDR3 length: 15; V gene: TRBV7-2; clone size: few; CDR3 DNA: TGTGCCAGCAGCACCGACAGCGAATATAATTCACCCCTCCACTTT; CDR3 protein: CASSTDSEYNSPLHF